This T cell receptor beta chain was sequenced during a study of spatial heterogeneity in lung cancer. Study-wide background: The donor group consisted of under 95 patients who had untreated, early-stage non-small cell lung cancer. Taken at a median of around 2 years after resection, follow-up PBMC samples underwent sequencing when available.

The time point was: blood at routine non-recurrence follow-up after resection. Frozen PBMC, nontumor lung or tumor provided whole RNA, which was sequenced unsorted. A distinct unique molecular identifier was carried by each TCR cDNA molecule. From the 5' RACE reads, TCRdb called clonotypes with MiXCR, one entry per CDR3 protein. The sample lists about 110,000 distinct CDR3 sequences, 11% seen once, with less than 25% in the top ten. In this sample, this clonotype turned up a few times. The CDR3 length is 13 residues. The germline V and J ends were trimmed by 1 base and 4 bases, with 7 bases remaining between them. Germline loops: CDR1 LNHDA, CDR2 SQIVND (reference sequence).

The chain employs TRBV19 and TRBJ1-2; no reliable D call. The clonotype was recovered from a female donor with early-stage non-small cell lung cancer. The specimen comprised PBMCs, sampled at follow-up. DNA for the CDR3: TGTGCCAGTAGTATAGCCCCTACCTATGGCTACACCTTC. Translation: CASSIAPTYGYTF.